This T cell receptor (beta chain) was obtained from a study of cytomegalovirus exposure and HLA in healthy donors. About the research overall: Of 398 genotyped donors, about 81% clustered with self-reported Caucasian donors.

PCR amplification relied on 60 Vbeta primers (plus 13 Jbeta primers). Here immunoSEQ multiplex PCR was the method, and the copy in TCRdb shows in-frame clones only, minus some. This table holds some 110,000 clones, roughly 75% found once. This CDR3 has 11 residues. V was pared by 5 bases and J by 1 base, with 5 bases between. Germline V gene data show CDR1 as DFQATT and CDR2 as SNEGSKA (reference sequence). The sequenced material came from PBMCs. The receptor comes from a man aged 35 to 55 in good health and CMV-seronegative. This chain joins TRBV20-1 and TRBJ2-5, with no clear D. CDR3 in DNA: TGCAGTGCTTCTTCCCAAGAGACCCAGTACTTC. It specifies CSASSQETQYF.